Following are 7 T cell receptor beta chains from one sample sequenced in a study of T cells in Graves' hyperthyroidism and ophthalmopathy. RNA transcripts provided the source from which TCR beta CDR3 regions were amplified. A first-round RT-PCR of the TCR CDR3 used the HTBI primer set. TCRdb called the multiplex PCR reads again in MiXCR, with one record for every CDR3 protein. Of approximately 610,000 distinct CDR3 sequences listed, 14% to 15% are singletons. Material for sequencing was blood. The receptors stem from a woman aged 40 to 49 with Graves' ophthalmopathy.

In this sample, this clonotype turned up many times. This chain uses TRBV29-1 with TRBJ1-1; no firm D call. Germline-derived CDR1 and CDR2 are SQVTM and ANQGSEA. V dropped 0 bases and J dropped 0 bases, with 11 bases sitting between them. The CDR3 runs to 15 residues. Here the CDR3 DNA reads TGCAGCGTTGAAGATCCAAGGACGGTGAACACTGAAGCTTTCTTT. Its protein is CSVEDPRTVNTEAFF.

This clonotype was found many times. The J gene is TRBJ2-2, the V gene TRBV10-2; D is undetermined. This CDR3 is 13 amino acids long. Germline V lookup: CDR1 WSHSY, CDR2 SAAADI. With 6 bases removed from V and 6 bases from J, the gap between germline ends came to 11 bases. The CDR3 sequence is CASREASSGELFF. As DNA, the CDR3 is TGCGCCAGCAGAGAAGCCAGCTCCGGGGAGCTGTTTTTT.

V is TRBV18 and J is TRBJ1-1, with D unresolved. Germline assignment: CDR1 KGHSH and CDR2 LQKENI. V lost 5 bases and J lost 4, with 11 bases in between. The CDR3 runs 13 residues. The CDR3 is CASSADLITEAFF. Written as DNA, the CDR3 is TGTGCCAGCTCAGCCGACCTGATCACTGAAGCTTTCTTT. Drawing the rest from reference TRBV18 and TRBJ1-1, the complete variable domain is NAGVMQNPRHLVRRRGQEARLRCSPMKGHSHVYWYRQLPEEGLKFMVYLQKENIIDESGMPKERFSAEFPKEGPSILRIQQVVRGDSAAYFCASSADLITEAFFGQGTRLTVV.

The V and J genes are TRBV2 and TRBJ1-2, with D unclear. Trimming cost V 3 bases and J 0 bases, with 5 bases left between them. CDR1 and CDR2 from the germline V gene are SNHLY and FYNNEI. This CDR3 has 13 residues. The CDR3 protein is CASSDMANYGYTF. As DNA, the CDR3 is TGTGCCAGCAGTGACATGGCTAACTATGGCTACACCTTC.

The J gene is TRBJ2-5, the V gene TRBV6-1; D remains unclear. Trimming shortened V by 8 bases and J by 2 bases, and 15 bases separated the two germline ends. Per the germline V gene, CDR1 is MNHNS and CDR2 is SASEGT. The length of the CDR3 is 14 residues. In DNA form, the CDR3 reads TGTGCCAGCTGCCCCGCCAGAGTACAAGAGACCCAGTACTTC. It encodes CASCPARVQETQYF.

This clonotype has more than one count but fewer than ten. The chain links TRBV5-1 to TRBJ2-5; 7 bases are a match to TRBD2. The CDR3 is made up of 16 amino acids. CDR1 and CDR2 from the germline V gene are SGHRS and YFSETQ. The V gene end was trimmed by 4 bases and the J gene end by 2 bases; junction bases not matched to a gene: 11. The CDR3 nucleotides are TGCGCCAGCAGCACCGGGACCCCCGGGGGGCAAGAGACCCAGTACTTC. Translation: CASSTGTPGGQETQYF.

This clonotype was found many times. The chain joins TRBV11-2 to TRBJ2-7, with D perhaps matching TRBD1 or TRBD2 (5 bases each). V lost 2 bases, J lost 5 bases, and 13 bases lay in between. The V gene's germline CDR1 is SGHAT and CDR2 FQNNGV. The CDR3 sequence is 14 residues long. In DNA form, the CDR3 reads TGTGCCAGCAGCTTACCGGGGCCATCGCACGAGCAGTACTTC. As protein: CASSLPGPSHEQYF.